This T cell receptor (beta chain) is drawn from a study of CD8 T cells in ankylosing spondylitis. Notes on the study in general: It appeared that ankylosing spondylitis blood was characterized by a TCR beta motif of seven or eight highly homologous variants. Reportedly, matched ankylosing spondylitis synovial fluid was significantly enriched for disease-linked clones. CD8+ disease-linked clones were present at relatively low frequencies in blood.

This clonotype was seen more than once but under ten times. Its antigen is not known. V shed 11 bases and J shed 5 bases, with 13 bases lying between them. Germline V lookup: CDR1 MDHEN, CDR2 SYDVKM. The CDR3 runs 12 residues. 5'-RACE, quantitative and with molecular barcodes, yielded the TCR beta libraries. TCRdb analysed the 5' RACE reads with MiXCR anew, one entry per CDR3 protein. The sample has approximately 110,000 distinct CDR3 sequences; under 30% are singletons. This clonotype was sampled from a male donor with ankylosing spondylitis. The chain recombines TRBV28 with TRBJ2-1, with D maybe TRBD1 (6 bases). Sequenced sample: synovial fluid, either unsorted or a sorted T cell fraction (not recorded which). The CDR3 DNA reads as TGTGCCTATTCGACAGGCGACAATGAGCAGTTCTTC. Translated: CAYSTGDNEQFF.